These T cell receptor beta chains were read from a single sample in a study of CD8 T cells in ankylosing spondylitis. Each CDR3 protein gets one entry after TCRdb re-called the 5' RACE reads with MiXCR. Here the sample spans approximately 200,000 distinct CDR3 sequences, around 13% being singletons. Sequencing was performed on blood, either unsorted or a sorted T cell fraction (not recorded which). These receptors all stem from a male donor with ankylosing spondylitis or in good health (not recorded which). Each CDR3 is given with its conserved first and last residue. D genes are given only for firm matches. Not all rows give a size; the values are once, few, many and, for expanded clones, a class.

j_gene	v_gene	abundance	len	d_gene	CDR3aa	CDR3nt
TRBJ2-1	TRBV5-1	medium-sized	13	.	CASSDSGLGEQFF	TGCGCCAGCAGCGATAGCGGCCTGGGTGAGCAGTTCTTC
TRBJ2-1	TRBV11-2	.	16	TRBD2	CASSSTSVSSYNEQFF	TGTGCCAGCAGCTCGACTAGCGTTAGCTCCTACAATGAGCAGTTCTTC
TRBJ2-3	TRBV5-4	.	18	TRBD2	CASSLDSRLAGDIDTQYF	TGTGCCAGCAGCTTGGATTCAAGACTAGCGGGGGACATAGATACGCAGTATTTT
TRBJ2-7	TRBV10-2	few	13	.	CASSVGLAQEQYF	TGCGCCAGCAGTGTCGGGCTAGCCCAGGAGCAGTACTTC
TRBJ2-7	TRBV4-1	few	16	.	CASSQAASSSSYEQYF	TGCGCCAGCAGCCAAGCTGCTAGCTCGAGCTCCTACGAGCAGTACTTC
TRBJ2-7	TRBV12-3/TRBV12-4	many	13	.	CASSFLGAEEQYF	TGTGCCAGCAGTTTTCTGGGGGCAGAAGAGCAGTACTTC
TRBJ2-1	TRBV7-8	.	13	TRBD1	CASSQPGQNEQFF	TGTGCCAGCAGCCAGCCGGGACAGAATGAGCAGTTCTTC
TRBJ2-5	TRBV7-8	.	13	.	CASSHQPTKPQYF	TGTGCCAGCAGCCACCAACCCACCAAGCCCCAGTACTTC
TRBJ2-5	TRBV5-1	few	14	.	CASSPRELEETQYF	TGCGCCAGCAGCCCCCGGGAATTGGAAGAGACCCAGTACTTC
TRBJ2-7	TRBV29-1	few	13	.	CSVSPGPVYEQYF	TGCAGCGTTTCGCCGGGCCCAGTCTACGAGCAGTACTTC
TRBJ2-7	TRBV7-8	.	15	TRBD1	CASSSPGGTGFEQYF	TGTGCCAGCAGCTCCCCGGGCGGGACAGGGTTCGAGCAGTACTTC
TRBJ2-3	TRBV29-1	many	18	.	CSVEDPQRQDPHTDTQYF	TGCAGCGTTGAAGATCCCCAGCGACAGGACCCCCACACAGATACGCAGTATTTT
TRBJ1-1	TRBV11-3	.	12	.	CASSEQGSEAFF	TGTGCCAGCAGCGAGCAGGGTTCTGAAGCTTTCTTT
TRBJ2-1	TRBV7-6	.	15	.	CASSLGGGSYNEQFF	TGTGCCAGCAGCTTGGGTGGTGGGTCCTACAATGAGCAGTTCTTC
TRBJ2-1	TRBV5-1	many	17	.	CASSLEGRGASYNEQFF	TGCGCCAGCAGCTTGGAGGGCCGAGGGGCCTCCTACAATGAGCAGTTCTTC
TRBJ1-2	TRBV29-1	many	15	.	CSVRGMASLSHGYTF	TGCAGCGTTCGGGGCATGGCCAGCCTATCCCATGGCTACACCTTC
TRBJ1-1	TRBV5-1	many	13	.	CASSSPGDTEAFF	TGCGCCAGCAGCTCGCCTGGGGACACTGAAGCTTTCTTT
TRBJ2-5	TRBV6-2/TRBV6-3	few	16	.	CASSPTPGTARETQYF	TGTGCCAGCAGCCCTACCCCCGGGACTGCGAGGGAGACCCAGTACTTC
TRBJ2-1	TRBV5-1	few	15	.	CASSLNTDLQWEQFF	TGCGCCAGCAGCTTGAATACCGACCTACAATGGGAGCAGTTCTTC
TRBJ1-5	TRBV5-5	many	15	TRBD1	CASSWGTGGNQPQHF	TGTGCCAGCAGCTGGGGGACAGGGGGCAATCAGCCCCAGCATTTT
TRBJ2-1	TRBV5-1	many	18	TRBD1	CASSLGPSGQGAIDEQFF	TGCGCCAGCAGCTTGGGGCCATCCGGACAGGGGGCTATTGATGAGCAGTTCTTC
TRBJ2-1	TRBV5-1	.	13	.	CASSVLPYNEQFF	TGCGCCAGCAGCGTCTTACCCTACAATGAGCAGTTCTTC
TRBJ2-1	TRBV6-1	.	17	TRBD2	CASSQSSGGAFHNEQFF	TGTGCCAGCAGCCAGTCTAGCGGGGGGGCCTTTCACAATGAGCAGTTCTTC
TRBJ2-2	TRBV20-1	.	17	TRBD2	CSALPGAGGPETGELFF	TGCAGTGCTCTCCCCGGGGCGGGGGGGCCGGAGACCGGGGAGCTGTTTTTT
TRBJ2-1	TRBV12-5	few	16	.	CASASPLPQTYNEQFF	TGTGCTAGTGCCAGCCCCCTCCCTCAAACCTACAATGAGCAGTTCTTC
TRBJ2-3	TRBV3-1	.	14	.	CASSHETVTDTQYF	TGTGCCAGCAGCCACGAAACTGTCACAGATACGCAGTATTTT
TRBJ2-3	TRBV11-2	many	15	.	CASSLGRGPTDTQYF	TGTGCCAGCAGCTTAGGGAGGGGGCCCACAGATACGCAGTATTTT
TRBJ2-1	TRBV20-1	.	12	.	CSARDRGHEQFF	TGCAGTGCTAGAGATAGGGGCCATGAGCAGTTCTTC
TRBJ1-3	TRBV4-1	.	19	.	CASSQVAGQGRYSGNTIYF	TGCGCCAGCAGCCAGGTGGCGGGCCAGGGGCGATACTCTGGAAACACCATATATTTT
TRBJ2-7	TRBV9	many	12	.	CARRQNPYEQYF	TGTGCCAGGAGGCAGAATCCCTACGAGCAGTACTTC
TRBJ2-5	TRBV5-6	.	15	.	CASSPSGSGRETQYF	TGTGCCAGCAGTCCCTCAGGCAGCGGTCGGGAGACCCAGTACTTC
TRBJ2-7	TRBV3-1	.	12	.	CASSQDINEQYF	TGTGCCAGCAGCCAAGATATAAACGAGCAGTACTTC
TRBJ2-7	TRBV4-1	few	15	.	CASSRLQGSSYEQYF	TGCGCCAGCAGCCGACTTCAGGGAAGCTCCTACGAGCAGTACTTC
TRBJ2-1	TRBV11-2	many	16	.	CASSPWERPNGGEQFF	TGTGCCAGCAGCCCGTGGGAGCGCCCCAACGGCGGGGAGCAGTTCTTC
TRBJ1-1	TRBV20-1	many	13	.	CSARARVGPEAFF	TGCAGTGCTAGGGCCAGGGTGGGACCTGAAGCTTTCTTT
TRBJ2-5	TRBV27	few	13	TRBD2	CASSFSGAETQYF	TGTGCCAGCAGTTTTAGCGGGGCAGAGACCCAGTACTTC
TRBJ2-3	TRBV20-1	.	16	.	CCARASEAPGTDTQYF	TGCTGTGCTAGAGCCTCAGAGGCTCCGGGCACAGATACGCAGTATTTT
TRBJ2-1	TRBV11-2	.	18	TRBD2	CASSLVGGRGGADNEQFF	TGTGCCAGCAGCTTAGTTGGAGGGCGGGGAGGGGCCGACAATGAGCAGTTCTTC
TRBJ2-4	TRBV7-2	.	15	.	CASSPIVLAKNIQYF	TGTGCCAGCAGCCCGATCGTCCTAGCCAAAAACATTCAGTACTTC
TRBJ1-1	TRBV9	.	12	.	CASSVDGTEAFF	TGTGCCAGCAGCGTAGATGGCACTGAAGCTTTCTTT
TRBJ1-2	TRBV11-2	many	18	.	CASSFRWDLDSSNYGYTF	TGTGCCAGCAGCTTCCGCTGGGACTTGGACAGCTCTAACTATGGCTACACCTTC
TRBJ1-1	TRBV27	few	15	.	CASSTHMILNTEAFF	TGTGCCAGCAGTACTCATATGATCCTGAACACTGAAGCTTTCTTT